These 30 T cell receptor beta chains share one sample of origin, sequenced in a study of long-term antiretroviral therapy in people with HIV. With survey level as its setting, the immunoSEQ assay was v3.0. The method was immunoSEQ multiplex PCR; TCRdb's version includes in-frame clones alone and lacks a portion of them. Here the sample spans 25,000 to 35,000 clones, approximately 88% being singletons. The sequences come from unsorted PBMCs, collected 0.5 years after starting antiretroviral therapy. These receptors came from a woman between 18 and 30 years old with HIV.

The rearrangement joins TRBV7-2 to TRBJ1-2; D is ambiguous. V shed 3 bases and J shed 5 bases, with 16 bases lying between them. CDR3 length: 15 residues. The V gene's germline CDR1 is SGHTA and CDR2 FQGNSA. CDR3 DNA: TGTGCCAGCAGCTTGGTTGGCAGGAAAAGTTATGGCTACACCTTC. The encoded protein is CASSLVGRKSYGYTF.

The rearrangement links TRBV11-3 to TRBJ2-1, with D tentatively TRBD2 (5 bases). Germline V lookup: CDR1 SGHNT, CDR2 YENEEA. The CDR3 sequence is 16 residues long. Deletions cut 1 base from V and 6 bases from J, with 16 bases between. CDR3 sequence (DNA): TGTGCCAGCAGCTTAGGAGGGCCCCTTGACTCCAATGAGCAGTTCTTC. Residues: CASSLGGPLDSNEQFF.

This clone has only one observation. The chain joins TRBV11-2 to TRBJ1-1; no firm D call. Germline-derived CDR1 and CDR2 are SGHAT and FQNNGV. This CDR3 region has 14 residues. V was clipped by 2 bases and J by 3 bases, with 10 bases between them. Here the CDR3 reads CASSLLPGDTEAFF. For the CDR3, the DNA is TGTGCCAGCAGCTTACTTCCGGGAGACACTGAAGCTTTCTTT.

The V and J genes are TRBV27 and TRBJ2-7; 7 nucleotides line up with TRBD1. Germline values: CDR1 MNHEY, CDR2 SMNVEV (reference sequence). The CDR3 runs to 17 residues. V lost 5 bases, J lost 2 bases, and 15 bases stayed unmatched. In nucleotides, the CDR3 is TGTGCCAGCAGTCCGTTAAGATTGGGACAGCTGACCTACGAGCAGTACTTC. It translates to CASSPLRLGQLTYEQYF.

The chain recombines TRBV2 with TRBJ1-5; tentative D call: TRBD1 (6 bases). Trimming removed 0 bases from V and 6 bases from J, with 15 bases in between. The CDR3 runs 16 residues. Looked up from germline, CDR1 is SNHLY and CDR2 is FYNNEI. The CDR3 protein is CASSEANTGLGQPQHF. DNA of the CDR3: TGTGCCAGCAGTGAAGCCAATACAGGGTTGGGTCAGCCCCAGCATTTT. Drawing the rest from reference TRBV2 and TRBJ1-5, the complete variable domain is EPEVTQTPSHQVTQMGQEVILRCVPISNHLYFYWYRQILGQKVEFLVSFYNNEISEKSEIFDDQFSVERPDGSNFTLKIRSTKLEDSAMYFCASSEANTGLGQPQHFGDGTRLSIL.

The V gene is TRBV28, the J gene TRBJ2-7, with D possibly matching TRBD1 (6 bases). The CDR3 has 14 residues. V was cut by 5 bases and J by 3 bases, with 14 bases left in between. Germline CDR1 MDHEN, CDR2 SYDVKM. The chain's CDR3 is CASSPQGLGYEQYF. In DNA form, the CDR3 reads TGTGCCAGCAGTCCTCAGGGGTTAGGCTACGAGCAGTACTTC.

This clone was seen more than once but under ten times. V is TRBV11-3 and J is TRBJ2-3; D is unclear. The V end lost 1 base, the J end lost 6 bases, and 8 bases lay between the germline ends. The CDR3 sequence is 13 residues long. CDR1 and CDR2 from the germline V gene are SGHNT and YENEEA. The CDR3 here is CASSLGPRDTQYF. The CDR3 DNA reads TGTGCCAGCAGCTTAGGCCCGAGGGATACGCAGTATTTT.

A few counts support this clone. The CDR3 nucleotides read TGTGCCATCAGTGAGTCGACAAGGGAAATATCCTCCTATAATTCACCCCTCCACTTT. Its translation: CAISESTREISSYNSPLHF. The chain employs TRBV10-3 and TRBJ1-6; D not resolved. V was trimmed by 0 bases and J by 0 bases, leaving 15 bases between them. The CDR3 spans 19 residues. Germline values: CDR1 ENHRY, CDR2 SYGVKD.

The gene calls are TRBV11-3 and TRBJ2-3, with 7 bases that match TRBD2. With 0 bases clipped from V and 4 bases from J, the junction kept 7 bases outside the gene matches. CDR3 length: 16 amino acids. Looked up from germline, CDR1 is SGHNT and CDR2 is YENEEA. The CDR3 loop reads CASSLDGSGVPDTQYF. In nucleotides, the CDR3 is TGTGCCAGCAGCTTAGACGGCAGCGGGGTGCCAGATACGCAGTATTTT.

As concerns this clone: The junction departs from germline at one end; a sequencing error may be responsible. The chain joins TRBV7-7 to TRBJ2-1, with 9 nucleotides matching TRBD2. The germline CDR1 and CDR2 sequences are SSHAT and FNYEAQ (reference sequence). The CDR3 sequence is 14 residues long. In DNA form, the CDR3 reads TGTGCTAGCAGCTTAGCGGGGGCCTACAATGAGCAGTTCTTC. Its protein is CASSLAGAYNEQFF.

V is TRBV27 and J is TRBJ2-2; D is uncertain. The CDR3 length is 12 residues. Germline assignment: CDR1 MNHEY and CDR2 SMNVEV (reference sequence). The V end was cut by 3 bases, the J end by 5 bases, with 4 bases between. Here the CDR3 reads CASSFHTGELFF. Written as DNA, the CDR3 is TGTGCCAGCAGTTTCCATACCGGGGAGCTGTTTTTT.

The J gene is TRBJ1-1, the V gene TRBV7-3, with D possibly being TRBD1 (5 bases). The CDR3 consists of 16 residues. Per the germline V gene, CDR1 is SGHTA and CDR2 is FQGTGA. V lost 8 bases to trimming and J lost 0 bases, with 19 bases between them. CDR3 in DNA: TGTGCCAGCGGGATCGGGGGAAAGGCACTGAACACTGAAGCTTTCTTT. Amino acid sequence: CASGIGGKALNTEAFF.

For the CDR3, the DNA is TGTGCCAGCAGTTACAGGAAAACGGGAGGGTACCACACCTTC. This gives the protein CASSYRKTGGYHTF. The chain recombines TRBV6-5 with TRBJ1-2; no clear D. The V gene lost 2 bases and the J gene lost 12 bases, with 19 bases spanning the gap. CDR1 and CDR2 (germline): MNHEY, SVGAGI. This CDR3 has 14 residues.

The chain carries TRBV7-2 and TRBJ2-7; no reliable D call. The CDR3 sequence is 12 residues long. The germline CDR1 and CDR2 sequences are SGHTA and FQGNSA. V shed 2 bases and J shed 4 bases, with 6 bases lying between them. CDR3 in amino acids: CASSLLEYEQYF. The CDR3 DNA follows: TGTGCCAGCAGCTTATTGGAATACGAGCAGTACTTC.

This clone was observed a few times. The chain is built from TRBV28 and TRBJ1-1; D unclear. Germline loops: CDR1 MDHEN, CDR2 SYDVKM. CDR3 length: 12 amino acids. The V end was cut by 5 bases, the J end by 4 bases, with 8 bases between. The CDR3 coding sequence is TGTGCCAGCAGTCCCGATGGCACTGAAGCTTTCTTT. Amino acid sequence: CASSPDGTEAFF.

The V call is TRBV9, the J call TRBJ2-7; 7 nucleotides match TRBD2. Unmatched junction bases numbered 7, after V lost 0 bases and J lost 4 bases. The CDR3 has 15 residues. CDR1 and CDR2 (germline): SGDLS, YYNGEE. The CDR3 bases are TGTGCCAGCAGCGTAGACTCAGCGGGAACTTACGAGCAGTACTTC. It is translated as CASSVDSAGTYEQYF.

This chain uses TRBV10-3 with TRBJ2-3, with TRBD1 matching over 7 bases. The CDR3 is made up of 13 amino acids. V trimming: 7 bases; J trimming: 4 bases; junction bases outside the gene matches: 5. The germline V gene encodes CDR1 ENHRY and CDR2 SYGVKD. The CDR3 DNA is TGTGCCATCACCCTCGACAGGGCAGATACGCAGTATTTT. Protein: CAITLDRADTQYF.

The chain is built from TRBV19 and TRBJ2-3, with no clear D. V lost 0 bases, J lost 4 bases, and 5 bases lay in between. This CDR3 has 13 amino acids. Germline assignment: CDR1 LNHDA and CDR2 SQIVND (reference sequence). CDR3 amino acids: CASSIDRSDTQYF. CDR3 nucleotide sequence: TGTGCCAGTAGTATAGATCGGTCAGATACGCAGTATTTT.

The rearrangement joins TRBV10-3 to TRBJ2-7, with 9 bases identical to TRBD1. J lost 2 bases, V lost 5 bases, and 4 bases had no gene match. This CDR3 spans 14 amino acids. From germline, CDR1 is ENHRY and CDR2 SYGVKD. The CDR3 region is CAISSGTGPYEQYF. CDR3 in DNA: TGTGCCATCAGTTCCGGGACAGGGCCCTACGAGCAGTACTTC.

The chain recombines TRBV5-6 with TRBJ1-2; 8 positions agree with TRBD1. The CDR3 is 16 amino acids. Germline-derived CDR1 and CDR2 are SGHDT and YYEEEE. Trimming at V came to 0 bases and at J to 5 bases, leaving 9 bases not matched to a gene. CDR3 DNA sequence: TGTGCCAGCAGCTTGGAAATGGGACAGGTACGATATGGCTACACCTTC. Its translation is CASSLEMGQVRYGYTF.

The chain uses TRBV11-1 and TRBJ2-1, with a weak D call TRBD1 (5 bases). V was pared by 1 base and J by 6 bases, with 19 bases between. Per germline, CDR1 SGHAT and CDR2 FQDESV (reference sequence). The CDR3 is 17 amino acids. CDR3: CASSLDIRDETGNEQFF. The CDR3 bases are TGTGCCAGCAGCTTAGATATCCGAGACGAAACAGGCAATGAGCAGTTCTTC.

This chain joins TRBV6-6 and TRBJ2-7; tentatively, D is TRBD2 (6 bases). V was cut by 2 bases and J by 3 bases, with 11 bases left in between. CDR1 is MNHNY and CDR2 is SVGAGI in the germline V gene (reference sequence). The CDR3 length is 14 residues. CDR3 coding DNA: TGTGCCAGCAGTTACGGGCAGGGAGGCTACGAGCAGTACTTC. Protein: CASSYGQGGYEQYF.

The chain uses TRBV18 and TRBJ1-4; D possibly corresponds to TRBD1 (5 bases). CDR3 length equals 17 residues. Trimming cost V 3 bases and J 2 bases, with 16 bases left between them. CDR1 and CDR2 from the germline V gene are KGHSH and LQKENI. Written as DNA, the CDR3 is TGTGCCAGCTCACCGTCCACTTCAGGGAGGACTAATGAAAAACTGTTTTTT. Its translation is CASSPSTSGRTNEKLFF.

V is TRBV18 and J is TRBJ1-5; tentatively, D is TRBD1 (5 bases). The germline V and J ends were trimmed by 3 bases and 7 bases, with 13 bases remaining between them. The germline V gene has CDR1 KGHSH and CDR2 LQKENI. CDR3 length: 14 residues. The CDR3 DNA is TGTGCCAGCTCACCCCAGGGATCCGAGCAGCCCCAGCATTTT. Translation: CASSPQGSEQPQHF.

The genes are TRBV29-1 and TRBJ2-5; D is unresolved. The CDR3 spans 13 residues. Germline V gene sequence: CDR1 SQVTM, CDR2 ANQGSEA. V dropped 7 bases and J dropped 2 bases, with 14 bases sitting between them. The CDR3 loop is CSAALAAQETQYF. In nucleotides, the CDR3 is TGCAGCGCGGCCCTGGCGGCTCAAGAGACCCAGTACTTC.

The chain is built from TRBV4-3 and TRBJ2-1; no reliable D call. The CDR3 sequence is 16 residues long. V was pared by 0 bases and J by 0 bases, with 9 bases between. Germline V lookup: CDR1 LGHNA, CDR2 YSLEER. Written as DNA, the CDR3 is TGCGCCAGCAGCCAAGAAGCCTTGGGCTCCTACAATGAGCAGTTCTTC. Translation: CASSQEALGSYNEQFF.

The rearrangement links TRBV2 to TRBJ1-2, with D possibly TRBD1 on 6 matching bases. The germline V gene has CDR1 SNHLY and CDR2 FYNNEI. The germline V and J ends were trimmed by 2 bases and 0 bases, with 10 bases remaining between them. This CDR3 region has 15 residues. CDR3 protein: CASSERRTANYGYTF. The CDR3 DNA reads TGTGCCAGCAGTGAAAGAAGGACAGCTAACTATGGCTACACCTTC.

The J gene is TRBJ1-1, the V gene TRBV10-3, with 7 positions matching TRBD1. Germline-derived CDR1 and CDR2 are ENHRY and SYGVKD. V lost 2 bases to trimming and J lost 11 bases; unmatched junction nucleotides: 20. CDR3 length: 17 residues. CDR3 nucleotide sequence: TGTGCCATCAGTGAGAACGATCGCAAACAGGGGTCTCCGGGGGCTTTCTTT. Protein sequence: CAISENDRKQGSPGAFF.

This chain uses TRBV5-1 with TRBJ2-7; 11 positions agree with TRBD1. V gave up 7 bases and J gave up 2 bases; unmatched junction bases: 8. The CDR3 contains 15 residues. Germline CDR1 and CDR2: SGHRS and YFSETQ. The CDR3 here is CASSHGDRGAYEQYF. Written as DNA, the CDR3 is TGCGCCAGCTCTCATGGGGACAGGGGGGCCTACGAGCAGTACTTC.

The rearrangement uses TRBV6-5 and TRBJ2-7; D remains unclear. The CDR3 is 13 residues long. In germline, CDR1 is MNHEY, CDR2 SVGAGI. V was pared by 4 bases and J by 2 bases, with 9 bases between. The CDR3 sequence is CASSFSATYEQYF. DNA of the CDR3: TGTGCCAGCAGTTTTTCGGCAACCTACGAGCAGTACTTC.